The next 16 T cell receptor beta chains were all read from a single sample in a study of blood T cell repertoires in COVID-19. Sequencing was performed with immunoSEQ multiplex PCR; in TCRdb, only in-frame clones are kept and a portion is missing. Here the sample spans 90,000 to 100,000 clones, about 88% being singletons. Sequenced: peripheral blood. Receptors were obtained from a woman aged 55-69 years with acute or convalescent COVID-19.

The chain employs TRBV10-3 and TRBJ2-1; 13 bases map to TRBD2. V shed 2 bases, J shed 0 bases, and the junction held 7 bases outside the gene matches. This CDR3 is 19 amino acids long. The germline V gene encodes CDR1 ENHRY and CDR2 SYGVKD. The DNA for the CDR3 is TGTGCCATCAGTGAGCCGACTAGCGGGGGGTCTAGCTCCTACAATGAGCAGTTCTTC. Translation gives CAISEPTSGGSSSYNEQFF.

This chain connects TRBV19 to TRBJ1-6; TRBD1 agrees at 8 bases. Germline V lookup: CDR1 LNHDA, CDR2 SQIVND (reference sequence). CDR3 length: 17 amino acids. V dropped 2 bases and J dropped 6; count of bases not matched to a gene: 9. CDR3 coding DNA: TGTGCCAGTAGTATATATTCGTTCGACAGGGGTAATTCACCCCTCCACTTT. Protein sequence: CASSIYSFDRGNSPLHF.

V gene TRBV23-1 combines with J gene TRBJ1-6; 7 positions match TRBD1. TRBV23-1 is annotated as an ORF whose role is uncertain. The CDR3 sequence is 17 residues long. Unmatched junction bases numbered 20, after V lost 8 bases and J lost 10 bases. The CDR3 DNA reads TGCGCCAGCTGCCGCACCCAAAGACAGGGTCTTTGCTCACCCCTCCACTTT. Its translation: CASCRTQRQGLCSPLHF.

This clone appeared once. A junction boundary mismatches the germline segment, possibly from a read error. The V gene is TRBV7-7, the J gene TRBJ2-7, with 8 positions matching TRBD2. The CDR3 spans 13 residues. Germline values: CDR1 SSHAT, CDR2 FNYEAQ (reference sequence). The CDR3, as DNA: TGTGCTAGCAGCTTAGCGGGGCAGTACGAGCAGTACTTC. Amino acid sequence: CASSLAGQYEQYF. The full variable domain, completed using reference TRBV7-7 and TRBJ2-7, is GAGVSQSPRYKVTKRGQDVTLRCDPISSHATLYWYQQALGQGPEFLTYFNYEAQPDKSGLPSDRFSAERPEGSISTLTIQRTEQRDSAMYRCASSLAGQYEQYFGPGTRLTVT.

The J gene is TRBJ1-2, the V gene TRBV7-9, with D perhaps matching TRBD1 (5 bases). The CDR3 consists of 14 residues. V was cut by 7 bases and J by 0 bases, with 12 bases left in between. CDR1 and CDR2 (germline): SEHNR, FQNEAQ (reference sequence). The CDR3 nucleotides read TGTGCCAGCACCAGACAGACCACTAACTATGGCTACACCTTC. Encoded protein: CASTRQTTNYGYTF.

CDR3 protein: CASTQGRVNTGELFF. The DNA for the CDR3 is TGTGCCAGCACCCAGGGCAGGGTCAACACCGGGGAGCTGTTTTTT. The chain links TRBV2 to TRBJ2-2, with D possibly being TRBD1 (5 bases). Germline CDR1 is SNHLY and CDR2 is FYNNEI. V was shortened by 7 bases and J by 2 bases, with 14 bases between the two germline ends. This CDR3 is 15 amino acids long.

The CDR3 here is CASSPGQGVGYGYTF. The CDR3 DNA reads TGTGCCAGCAGTCCTGGGCAGGGGGTTGGCTATGGCTACACCTTC. The chain has TRBV28 and TRBJ1-2; 7 nucleotides agree with TRBD1. CDR1 is MDHEN and CDR2 is SYDVKM in the germline V gene. The CDR3 runs 15 residues. Trimming removed 5 bases from V and 4 bases from J; junction bases left unmatched: 10.

This clone has only a few counts. The rearrangement uses TRBV11-2 and TRBJ2-1, with unresolved D. The germline CDR1 and CDR2 sequences are SGHAT and FQNNGV. The V and J ends lost 2 bases and 9 bases respectively, with 11 bases between them. The length of the CDR3 is 13 residues. The CDR3 sequence is CASSLNSVGEQFF. Here the CDR3 DNA reads TGTGCCAGCAGCTTAAATTCCGTCGGTGAGCAGTTCTTC.

V usage is TRBV11-2 and J usage is TRBJ2-3, with a weak D call TRBD1 (7 bases). The CDR3 is made up of 16 amino acids. V gave up 2 bases and J gave up 2 bases, with 14 bases separating them. Germline CDR1 is SGHAT and CDR2 is FQNNGV. Written as DNA, the CDR3 is TGTGCCAGCAGCTTAACGGAGGGACAGCTCACAGATACGCAGTATTTT. This gives the protein CASSLTEGQLTDTQYF.

The CDR3 DNA sequence: TGTGCCAGCAGCCTCAGACTGTTGTACTTC. Translation gives CASSLRLLYF. The V call is TRBV7-9, the J call TRBJ2-7; D is undetermined. Germline CDR1 reads SEHNR; CDR2 reads FQNEAQ (reference sequence). There are 10 residues in the CDR3. The V gene lost 5 bases and the J gene lost 12 bases, with 11 bases spanning the gap.

The CDR3 is CASSFRTGGGAFF. The CDR3 region has the DNA TGTGCCAGCAGCTTCCGGACAGGGGGCGGCGCTTTCTTT. The J gene is TRBJ1-1, the V gene TRBV3-1 (or the pseudogene TRBV3-2), with 11 bases matching TRBD1. Per germline, CDR1 LGHDT and CDR2 YNNKEL (reference sequence). The V and J ends lost 5 bases and 11 bases, in that order; junction bases with no gene match: 7. The CDR3 is 13 residues long.

The chain uses TRBV28 and TRBJ1-2, with TRBD1 matching 8 bases. Germline values: CDR1 MDHEN, CDR2 SYDVKM. The CDR3 runs 15 residues. Germline trimming cut 7 bases from V and 7 bases from J; bases unmatched to any gene: 14. In nucleotides, the CDR3 is TGTGCCAGCACCTTTGGAGGGCAGGGGGCGAGTGGCTACACCTTC. Protein product: CASTFGGQGASGYTF.

The rearrangement joins TRBV29-1 to TRBJ2-6, with a weak D call TRBD1 (5 bases). V was cut by 6 bases and J by 2 bases, with 11 bases left in between. This CDR3 region has 14 residues. Germline V gene lookup returns CDR1 SQVTM and CDR2 ANQGSEA. The DNA of the CDR3 is TGCAGCGTGCTACAGGTCCCTGGGGCCAACGTCCTGACTTTC. Amino acid sequence: CSVLQVPGANVLTF.

V and J are TRBV3-1 (or the pseudogene TRBV3-2) and TRBJ2-1; a possible D gene is TRBD2 (6 bases). Germline V gene data show CDR1 as LGHDT and CDR2 as YNNKEL (reference sequence). CDR3 length equals 13 residues. V shed 5 bases and J shed 9 bases, with 14 bases lying between them. The DNA of the CDR3 is TGTGCCAGCAGCTCGTGGGGGGATGGTGAGCAGTTCTTC. This codes for CASSSWGDGEQFF.

This sequence joins TRBV7-9 and TRBJ1-1, with D tentatively TRBD1 (6 bases). The CDR3 length is 14 residues. CDR1 SEHNR and CDR2 FQNEAQ come from the germline V gene (reference sequence). V was pared by 2 bases and J by 1 base, with 8 bases between. The CDR3, as DNA: TGTGCCAGCAGCTTACAGGGGACGAACACTGAAGCTTTCTTT. This gives the protein CASSLQGTNTEAFF.

The chain recombines TRBV14 with TRBJ2-1, with 7 bases identical to TRBD1. Germline loops: CDR1 SGHDN, CDR2 FVKESK. The CDR3 runs 13 residues. V gave up 7 bases and J gave up 6 bases; unmatched junction bases: 6. The CDR3 DNA follows: TGTGCCAGCACACCGACAGGGCCCAATGAGCAGTTCTTC. Residues: CASTPTGPNEQFF.